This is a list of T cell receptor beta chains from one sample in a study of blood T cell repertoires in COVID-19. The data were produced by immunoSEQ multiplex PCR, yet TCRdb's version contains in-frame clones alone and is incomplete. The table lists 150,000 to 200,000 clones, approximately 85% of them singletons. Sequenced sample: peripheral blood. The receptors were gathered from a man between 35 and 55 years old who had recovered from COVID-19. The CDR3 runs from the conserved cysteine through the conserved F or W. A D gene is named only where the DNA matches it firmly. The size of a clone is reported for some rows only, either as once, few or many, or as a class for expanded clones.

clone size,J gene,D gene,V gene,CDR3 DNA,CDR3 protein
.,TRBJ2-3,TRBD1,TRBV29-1,TGCAGCGTCTGGGGGGACAGGGTAAGGGATACGCAGTATTTT,CSVWGDRVRDTQYF
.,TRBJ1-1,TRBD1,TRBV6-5,TGTGCCAGCAGTTTCTTTAAGACAGGGAGGACTGAAGCTTTCTTT,CASSFFKTGRTEAFF
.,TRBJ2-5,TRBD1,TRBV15,TGTGCCACCAGCCGACCGACAGGGTGGGAGACCCAGTACTTC,CATSRPTGWETQYF
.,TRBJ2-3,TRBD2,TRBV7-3,TGTGCCAGCAGCTTATATAGCCCACAGACTAGCGGGAGTACTTCAGATACGCAGTATTTT,CASSLYSPQTSGSTSDTQYF
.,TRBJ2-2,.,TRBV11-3,TGTGCCAGCTCGGGACACCTTGCCGGGGAGCTGTTTTTT,CASSGHLAGELFF
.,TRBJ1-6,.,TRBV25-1,TGTGCCAGCACTCAAGGCGGGAGCTCCTATAATTCACCCCTCCACTTT,CASTQGGSSYNSPLHF
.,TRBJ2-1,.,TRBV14,TGTGCCAGCAGCCTAGGGGGTGAGCAGTTCTTC,CASSLGGEQFF
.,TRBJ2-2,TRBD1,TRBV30,TGTGCCTGGAGCCCGGGACAGGGGACCGGGGAGCTGTTTTTT,CAWSPGQGTGELFF
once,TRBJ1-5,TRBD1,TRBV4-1,TGCGCCAGCAGCGACAGGGGTAGTCAGCCCCAGCATTTT,CASSDRGSQPQHF
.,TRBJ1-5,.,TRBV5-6,TGTGCCAGCAGCTTGAGGGGGGGGGCCCCTCAGGGTCAGCCCCAGCATTTT,CASSLRGGAPQGQPQHF
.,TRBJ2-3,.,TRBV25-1,TGTGCCAGCAGTGGACCCAATTCAGGGATCACAGATACGCAGTATTTT,CASSGPNSGITDTQYF
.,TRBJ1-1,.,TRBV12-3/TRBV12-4,TGTGCCAGCAGTTTGGGGGCGAACACTGAAGCTTTCTTT,CASSLGANTEAFF
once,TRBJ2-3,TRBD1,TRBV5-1,TGCGCCAGCAGCTTCGGGGGGACAGGGGGCGCAGATACGCAGTATTTT,CASSFGGTGGADTQYF
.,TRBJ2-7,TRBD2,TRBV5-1,TGCGCCAGCAGTCGGACTAGAGGGACCTACGAGCAGTACTTC,CASSRTRGTYEQYF
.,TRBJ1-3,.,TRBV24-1,TGTGCCCCAGGAGGGGAGGCTGGAAACACCATATATTTT,CAPGGEAGNTIYF
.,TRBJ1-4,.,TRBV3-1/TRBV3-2,TGTGCCAGCAGCCCCAGGCCAAATGAAAAACTGTTTTTT,CASSPRPNEKLFF
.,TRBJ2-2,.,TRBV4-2,TGTGCCAGCAGCCAAGAACCTGAGGGGAACACCGGGGAGCTGTTTTTT,CASSQEPEGNTGELFF
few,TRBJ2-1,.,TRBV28,TGTGCCAGCAGTCTATACAATGAGCAGTTCTTC,CASSLYNEQFF
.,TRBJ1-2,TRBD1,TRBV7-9,TGTGCCAGCAGCTACGGACAGGGGGCGTATGGCTACACCTTC,CASSYGQGAYGYTF
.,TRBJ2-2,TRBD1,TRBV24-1,TGTGCCACCAGGACAGGGGAGCAGGACACCGGGGAGCTGTTTTTT,CATRTGEQDTGELFF
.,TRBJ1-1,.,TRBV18,TGTGCCAGCTCACCACAGGGGATCGACACTGAAGCTTTCTTT,CASSPQGIDTEAFF
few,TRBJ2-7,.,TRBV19,TGTGCCAGTAGTATAGAGGCCAGCTCCTACGAGCAGTACTTC,CASSIEASSYEQYF
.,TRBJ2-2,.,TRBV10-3,TGTGCCATCAGTGCCAGGGAGAACACCGGGGAGCTGTTTTTT,CAISARENTGELFF
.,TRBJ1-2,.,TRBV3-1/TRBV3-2,TGTGCCAGCAGCCATGCAGCGGACAGACTTGGCTACACCTTC,CASSHAADRLGYTF
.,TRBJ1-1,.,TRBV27,TGTGCCAGCAGTTTTAAGGACAGAGAAGCTTTCTTT,CASSFKDREAFF
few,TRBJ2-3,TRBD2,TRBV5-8,TGTGCCAGCAGCTCTAGCGGGACGGATACGCAGTATTTT,CASSSSGTDTQYF
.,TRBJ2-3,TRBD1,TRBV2,TGTGCCAGCAGGGGACAGCGCACAGATACGCAGTATTTT,CASRGQRTDTQYF
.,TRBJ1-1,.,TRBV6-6,TGTGCCAGCAGTTACGAATGGGCGATTGAAGCTTTCTTT,CASSYEWAIEAFF
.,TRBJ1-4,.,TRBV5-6,TGTGCCAGCAGCTTAAGGAGGGAGAAACTGTTTTTT,CASSLRREKLFF
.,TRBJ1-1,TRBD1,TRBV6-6,TGTGCCAGCAGTTATGGGACAGGGGTGGTCACTGAAGCTTTCTTT,CASSYGTGVVTEAFF
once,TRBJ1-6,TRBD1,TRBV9,TGTGCCAGCAGCCCAGGGGGTAGAGAAGGGGCGGGTTCACCCCTCCACTTT,CASSPGGREGAGSPLHF
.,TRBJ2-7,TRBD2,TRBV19,TGTGCCAGTAGTATATCCTCGGCGGGAGGCTACGAGCAGTACTTC,CASSISSAGGYEQYF
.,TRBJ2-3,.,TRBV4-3,TGCGCCAGCAGCCAAGCCCGGGGGGATACGCAGTATTTT,CASSQARGDTQYF